This T cell receptor (beta chain) appears in the sequencing data of a study of blood T cell repertoires in COVID-19. There are 15 residues in the CDR3. Germline CDR1 and CDR2: SEHNR and FQNEAQ (reference sequence). V was pared by 1 base and J by 1 base, with 10 bases between. TCRdb's copy holds only in-frame clones and misses some; the assay was immunoSEQ multiplex PCR. This sample yields more than 400,000 clones, of which around 87% are seen a single time; about 0.65% belongs to the top ten. The chain employs TRBV7-9 and TRBJ1-2, with a weak D call TRBD1 (5 bases). The sequence was collected from a woman younger than 30 who had recovered from COVID-19. The source material was PBMCs or T cells enriched from blood (not recorded which). For the CDR3, the DNA is TGTGCCAGCAGCTTAGAGCGGGGCAGTAACTATGGCTACACCTTC. Protein sequence: CASSLERGSNYGYTF.